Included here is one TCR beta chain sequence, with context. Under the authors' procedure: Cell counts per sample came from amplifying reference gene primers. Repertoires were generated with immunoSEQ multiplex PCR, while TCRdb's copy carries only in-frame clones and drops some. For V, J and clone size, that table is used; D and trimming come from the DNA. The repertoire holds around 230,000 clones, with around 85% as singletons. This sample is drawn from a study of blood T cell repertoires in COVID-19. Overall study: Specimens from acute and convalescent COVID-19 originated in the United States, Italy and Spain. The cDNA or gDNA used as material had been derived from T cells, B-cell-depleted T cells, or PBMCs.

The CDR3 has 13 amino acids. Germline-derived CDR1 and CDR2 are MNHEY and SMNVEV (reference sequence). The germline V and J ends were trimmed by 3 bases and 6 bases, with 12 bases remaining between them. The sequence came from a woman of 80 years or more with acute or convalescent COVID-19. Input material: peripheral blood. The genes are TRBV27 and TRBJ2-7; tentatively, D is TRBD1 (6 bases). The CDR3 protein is CASSFQQGGEQYF. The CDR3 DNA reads TGTGCCAGCAGTTTCCAACAGGGCGGCGAGCAGTACTTC.